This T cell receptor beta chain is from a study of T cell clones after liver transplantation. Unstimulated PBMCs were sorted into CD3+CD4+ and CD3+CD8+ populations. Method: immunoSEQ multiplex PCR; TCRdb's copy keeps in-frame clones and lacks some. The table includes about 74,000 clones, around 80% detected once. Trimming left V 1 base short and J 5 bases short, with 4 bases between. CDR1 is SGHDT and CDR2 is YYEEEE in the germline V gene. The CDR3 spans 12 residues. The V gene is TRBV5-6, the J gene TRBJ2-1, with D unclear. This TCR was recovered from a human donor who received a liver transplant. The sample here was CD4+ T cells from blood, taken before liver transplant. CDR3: CASSLINNEQFF. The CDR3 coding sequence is TGTGCCAGCAGCTTGATCAACAATGAGCAGTTCTTC.